Reported below is one T cell receptor (beta chain). Its antigen is undetermined. The CDR3 loop spans 13 amino acids. V shed 5 bases and J shed 5 bases, with 12 bases lying between them. Germline V gene data show CDR1 as SNHLY and CDR2 as FYNNEI. From RNA, the CDR3 regions of TCR beta chains were amplified and sequenced. Amplification began with first-round RT-PCR using HTBI primers, then second-round multiplex PCR was performed. TCRdb processed the multiplex PCR reads anew with MiXCR; each CDR3 protein has one entry. The sample has 620,000 or so distinct CDR3 sequences; over 20% are singletons. Diagnostic conclusions were grounded in clinical symptoms, serum thyroxine, TRAb, thyroid ultrasound and orbital computed tomography. This sample stems from a study of Graves' ophthalmopathy and Graves' hyperthyroidism. Whole-study results and caveats: A classifier, a 13-signature model, separated ophthalmopathy from stable hyperthyroidism with approximately 88% sensitivity and less than 83% specificity.

The sequence was obtained from a woman between 18 and 29 years old with stable Graves' hyperthyroidism. Some clones in this sample may be carry-over from other donors' samples. Material: peripheral blood. The V gene is TRBV2, the J gene TRBJ1-2; D is possibly TRBD1 (6 bases). CDR3 sequence: CASSTGPKYGYTF. The CDR3 DNA is TGTGCCAGCAGTACAGGGCCAAAATATGGCTACACCTTC.